A selection of T cell receptor beta chains follows, all from one sample in a study of Ad26.COV2.S vaccination and SARS-CoV-2 variants. Sequencing was performed with immunoSEQ multiplex PCR; in TCRdb, only in-frame clones are kept and a portion is missing. The repertoire has about 350,000 clones, 92% of them found once; the top ten carry 3.9%. The input for sequencing was peripheral blood, taken after recovery from COVID-19. All receptors come from a human donor who had recovered from COVID-19. Both conserved end residues are part of each CDR3. D genes are given only for firm matches. A row's size may be missing; if present it is once, few, many or a size class.

V,J,D,size,DNA,CDR3
TRBV19,TRBJ1-6,NA,once,TGTGCCAGTAGTAAGGGGGGCGATAATTCACCCCTCCACTTT,CASSKGGDNSPLHF
TRBV2,TRBJ1-2,NA,NA,TGTGCCAGCAGTGCCCTCCTCCGGAACAACTATGGCTACACCTTC,CASSALLRNNYGYTF
TRBV25-1,TRBJ1-1,NA,NA,TGTGCCAGCAGTGAATCCAGGGGAACTGAAGCTTTCTTT,CASSESRGTEAFF
TRBV6-5,TRBJ1-4,NA,once,TGTGCCAGCATTGGAGGGTGGGTGCTGTTTTTT,CASIGGWVLFF
TRBV9,TRBJ2-6,NA,NA,TGTGCCAGCAGCTTGAGGGTGTCTGGGGCCAACGTCCTGACTTTC,CASSLRVSGANVLTF
TRBV2,TRBJ1-1,NA,NA,TGTGCCAGCAGTGTACGGGGGGCTCGGAGCACTGAAGCTTTCTTT,CASSVRGARSTEAFF
TRBV5-1,TRBJ2-1,NA,once,TGCGCCAGCAGCTTGATGGGGGCGGGAAGATACAATGAGCAGTTCTTC,CASSLMGAGRYNEQFF
TRBV6-5,TRBJ1-5,NA,NA,TGTGCCAGCAGTCCCGTGATTAATCAGCCCCAGCATTTT,CASSPVINQPQHF
TRBV6-6,TRBJ2-1,NA,NA,TGTGCCAGCAGTTACCGCCTAGTTTCTAACAATGAGCAGTTCTTC,CASSYRLVSNNEQFF
TRBV19,TRBJ1-1,TRBD1,NA,TGTGCCAGTAGTAACCTAAGACAGGGGGCGACCACTGAAGCTTTCTTT,CASSNLRQGATTEAFF
TRBV25-1,TRBJ2-5,NA,NA,TGTGCCAGCAGTGTTTTTGGGGCGAAAGAGACCCAGTACTTC,CASSVFGAKETQYF
TRBV6-2/TRBV6-3,TRBJ2-3,NA,NA,TGTGCCAGCAGCCTACCTTCTTTCCCCAACCTACGTAACACAGATACGCAGTATTTT,CASSLPSFPNLRNTDTQYF
TRBV28,TRBJ1-2,TRBD1,NA,TGTGCCAGCAGTCCCTCGACAGGGGGGGGCTTACTGAATGGCTACACCTTC,CASSPSTGGGLLNGYTF
TRBV5-4,TRBJ2-6,TRBD1,once,TGTGCCAGCAGCCTCAACAGGGGGCTAGGAGGGGCCAACGTCCTGACTTTC,CASSLNRGLGGANVLTF
TRBV9,TRBJ2-1,TRBD2,NA,TGTGCCAGCAGCCCCACCGGGACTAGCGGGGGGGCGGCGCAGTTCTTC,CASSPTGTSGGAAQFF
TRBV2,TRBJ1-2,NA,NA,TGTGCCAGCACTGGGTTGGAAAGCTATGGCTACACCTTC,CASTGLESYGYTF
TRBV29-1,TRBJ1-2,TRBD1,NA,TGCAGCGTTGAAGGACAGGGGGCGGATGGCTACACCTTC,CSVEGQGADGYTF
TRBV28,TRBJ1-1,TRBD1,NA,TGTGCCAGCACCCCCGGGACAGGGGAATATAATGAAGCTTTCTTT,CASTPGTGEYNEAFF
TRBV4-3,TRBJ2-5,TRBD2,once,TGCGCCAGCAGCCAAGGGACTAGCGGGACAGAGACCCAGTACTTC,CASSQGTSGTETQYF
TRBV7-9,TRBJ1-4,TRBD1,NA,TGTGCCAGCAGCATGCGGGACAGTCTTCTTGGCGCCGAAAAACTGTTTTTT,CASSMRDSLLGAEKLFF
TRBV6-1,TRBJ1-2,NA,NA,TGTGCCAGCAGTGAATCGGTGACACTCTCTTCCTATGGCTACACCTTC,CASSESVTLSSYGYTF
TRBV6-4,TRBJ1-1,NA,NA,TGTGCCAGCAGTGACTCTGAAACGAAGAACACTGAAGCTTTCTTT,CASSDSETKNTEAFF
TRBV5-4,TRBJ2-2,NA,NA,TGTGCCAGCAGCCCTCAGGGGGGAGGCACCGGGGAGCTGTTTTTT,CASSPQGGGTGELFF
TRBV3-1/TRBV3-2,TRBJ1-6,TRBD1,few,TGTGCCAGCAGCCAAGGTGAGGACAGGGGTTTTGGTAATTCACCCCTCCACTTT,CASSQGEDRGFGNSPLHF